This entry lists 21 T cell receptor beta chains sequenced from one sample in a study of CD8 T cells in Susac syndrome. RNA, at roughly 0.5 to 1 ug, was reverse transcribed with random hexamers. MiXCR was run by TCRdb on the immunoSEQ multiplex PCR reads, yielding one entry per CDR3 protein. The sample includes under 200,000 distinct CDR3 sequences, around 95% of them seen just once. The specimen was CD8+ T cells from PBMCs. All receptors come from a human donor with multiple sclerosis.

The V call is TRBV11-2, the J call TRBJ2-7; D is perhaps TRBD2 (6 bases). V gave up 3 bases and J gave up 12 bases, with 15 bases separating them. The germline V gene has CDR1 SGHAT and CDR2 FQNNGV. This CDR3 is built from 12 residues. CDR3: CASSFGGRSPYF. The DNA for the CDR3 is TGTGCCAGCAGCTTTGGAGGGCGGTCCCCGTACTTC.

The J gene is TRBJ2-5, the V gene TRBV11-2; D may be TRBD2 (6 bases). The CDR3 spans 17 residues. Germline V gene sequence: CDR1 SGHAT, CDR2 FQNNGV. V shed 4 bases and J shed 5 bases, with 23 bases lying between them. The CDR3 DNA is TGTGCCAGCAGCTCATGGACGCCCGCGGGACTTTTGGAGACCCAGTACTTC. This encodes CASSSWTPAGLLETQYF.

This chain joins TRBV20-1 and TRBJ1-3; 12 nucleotides agree with TRBD1. The CDR3 loop spans 17 amino acids. The ends lost 3 bases at V and 5 bases at J; junction bases unmatched: 11. Germline V gene data show CDR1 as DFQATT and CDR2 as SNEGSKA (reference sequence). CDR3 DNA: TGCAGTGCTAGTGCCGTCCCGGGACAGGGGGCTAGAAACACCATATATTTT. As protein: CSASAVPGQGARNTIYF.

The chain uses TRBV13 and TRBJ2-7; 11 bases are shared with TRBD1. The CDR3 has 19 amino acids. Trimming removed 4 bases from V and 6 bases from J; junction bases left unmatched: 20. CDR1 is PRHDT, CDR2 FYEKMQ, per germline (reference sequence). In DNA, the CDR3 is TGTGCCAGCAGCTCCAGTAGAGGACAGGGGGCGTTACGGCCGGGCGAGCAGTACTTC. Protein sequence: CASSSSRGQGALRPGEQYF.

The chain combines TRBV13 with TRBJ2-1; the D gene is possibly TRBD2 (6 bases). The germline V gene encodes CDR1 PRHDT and CDR2 FYEKMQ (reference sequence). V lost 2 bases, J lost 9 bases, and 14 bases lay in between. CDR3 size: 14 residues. CDR3 sequence (DNA): TGTGCCAGCAGCTTATTATATTCCGGGGGTGAGCAGTTCTTC. As protein: CASSLLYSGGEQFF.

The gene calls are TRBV9 and TRBJ2-3; 7 positions match TRBD2. Germline CDR1 is SGDLS and CDR2 is YYNGEE. CDR3 length: 15 amino acids. Trimming at V came to 0 bases and at J to 2 bases, leaving 3 bases not matched to a gene. This CDR3 is CASSVASGDTDTQYF. CDR3 sequence (DNA): TGTGCCAGCAGCGTAGCTAGCGGCGACACAGATACGCAGTATTTT. The variable domain in full, with the rest retrieved from reference TRBV9 and TRBJ2-3, is DSGVTQTPKHLITATGQRVTLRCSPRSGDLSVYWYQQSLDQGLQFLIQYYNGEERAKGNILERFSAQQFPDLHSELNLSSLELGDSALYFCASSVASGDTDTQYFGPGTRLTVL.

The rearrangement joins TRBV29-1 to TRBJ2-7; TRBD2 agrees at 11 bases. Germline V gene sequence: CDR1 SQVTM, CDR2 ANQGSEA. Trimming took 4 bases from V and 3 from J; bases not matched to a gene: 2. The CDR3 sequence is 13 residues long. CDR3 in amino acids: CSVVLAGGYEQYF. In nucleotides, the CDR3 is TGCAGCGTTGTCCTAGCGGGAGGCTACGAGCAGTACTTC.

This chain connects TRBV27 to TRBJ2-1, with a tentative D call TRBD2 (6 bases). The CDR3 is made up of 15 amino acids. V was trimmed by 0 bases and J by 8 bases, leaving 14 bases between them. Germline CDR1 reads MNHEY; CDR2 reads SMNVEV (reference sequence). CDR3 DNA sequence: TGTGCCAGCAGTTTATCGATTGGACTAATCGATGAGCAGTTCTTC. This gives the protein CASSLSIGLIDEQFF.

The V and J genes are TRBV11-2 and TRBJ2-1; TRBD2 might be the D (6 bases). This CDR3 has 14 residues. The germline V and J ends were trimmed by 1 base and 15 bases, with 19 bases remaining between them. Germline values: CDR1 SGHAT, CDR2 FQNNGV. The CDR3 reads CASSLGRDGFPSFF. The DNA for the CDR3 is TGTGCCAGCAGCTTAGGGAGGGACGGATTCCCCTCGTTCTTC.

This chain links TRBV27 with TRBJ2-7, with 7 bases identical to TRBD1. Germline assignment: CDR1 MNHEY and CDR2 SMNVEV (reference sequence). The CDR3 spans 14 residues. V shed 1 base and J 2 bases; nucleotides not matched to a gene: 2. The chain's CDR3 is CASSLLGTAYEQYF. CDR3 sequence (DNA): TGTGCCAGCAGTTTATTAGGGACAGCCTACGAGCAGTACTTC.

In its sample, this clonotype was seen once. The gene calls are TRBV12-3 or TRBV12-4 and TRBJ2-7; D is unclear. The CDR3 contains 14 residues. Trimming took 2 bases from V and 2 from J, leaving 10 bases between them. CDR3 nucleotide sequence: TGTGCCAGCAGTTTAAGGACGTGGCCCTACGAGCAGTACTTC. Protein product: CASSLRTWPYEQYF.

The rearrangement joins TRBV3-1 to TRBJ2-3; a weak D match, TRBD2 (7 bases). Germline CDR1 LGHDT, CDR2 YNNKEL (reference sequence). V lost 4 bases to trimming and J lost 4 bases, with 21 bases between them. This CDR3 region has 17 residues. The chain's CDR3 is CASSRILGGRQADTQYF. The CDR3 DNA sequence: TGTGCCAGCAGCCGGATTCTAGGCGGGAGACAGGCAGATACGCAGTATTTT.

J is TRBJ2-3 and V is TRBV7-9; TRBD2 agrees at 11 bases. Germline V gene data show CDR1 as SEHNR and CDR2 as FQNEAQ (reference sequence). This CDR3 has 18 amino acids. Germline trimming cut 5 bases from V and 2 bases from J; bases unmatched to any gene: 12. Here the CDR3 reads CASSLATLAGDLTDTQYF. The CDR3 DNA reads as TGTGCCAGCAGCCTCGCAACACTAGCGGGGGACCTCACAGATACGCAGTATTTT.

The genes are TRBV25-1 and TRBJ1-5; D uncertain. The CDR3 has 16 residues. The germline CDR1 and CDR2 sequences are MGHDK and SYGVNS. The germline V and J ends were trimmed by 1 base and 1 base, with 11 bases remaining between them. CDR3 DNA: TGTGCCAGCAGTGAATCAACAGAGATGAGCAATCAGCCCCAGCATTTT. The encoded protein is CASSESTEMSNQPQHF.

The chain combines TRBV7-9 with TRBJ2-5; 7 nucleotides line up with TRBD1. CDR3 length: 15 residues. Trimming took 5 bases from V and 3 from J; bases not matched to a gene: 9. From germline, CDR1 is SEHNR and CDR2 FQNEAQ (reference sequence). DNA for the CDR3: TGTGCCAGCAGCATACGACAGGGAATGGAAGAGACCCAGTACTTC. Translating it yields CASSIRQGMEETQYF.

This clonotype was recorded only once. The chain couples TRBV7-9 to TRBJ2-5; D remains unclear. V gave up 4 bases and J gave up 0 bases, with 9 bases separating them. The CDR3 totals 14 residues. Germline V CDR1 and CDR2: SEHNR, FQNEAQ (reference sequence). This CDR3 is CASSSDGYQETQYF. CDR3 in DNA: TGTGCCAGCAGCTCCGACGGGTACCAAGAGACCCAGTACTTC.

This clonotype has a single count. The chain couples TRBV20-1 to TRBJ2-1, with D perhaps matching TRBD1 (5 bases). From germline, CDR1 is DFQATT and CDR2 SNEGSKA (reference sequence). V was shortened by 1 base and J by 4 bases, with 11 bases between the two germline ends. This CDR3 spans 14 amino acids. The CDR3 protein is CSARARVDYNEQFF. The CDR3 DNA sequence: TGCAGTGCTAGAGCCAGGGTAGATTACAATGAGCAGTTCTTC.

In nucleotides, the CDR3 is TGTGCCAGCAGCCCGGGAGCCGGGACAGGGGTTGGCTACACCTTC. Residues: CASSPGAGTGVGYTF. The V call is TRBV7-6, the J call TRBJ1-2; 10 bases are a match to TRBD1. Germline V gene lookup returns CDR1 SGHVS and CDR2 FNYEAQ. V shed 5 bases, J shed 7 bases, and the junction held 10 bases outside the gene matches. The CDR3 is made up of 15 amino acids. The full variable domain, rest sourced from reference TRBV7-6 and TRBJ1-2, is GAGVSQSPRYKVTKRGQDVALRCDPISGHVSLYWYRQALGQGPEFLTYFNYEAQQDKSGLPNDRFSAERPEGSISTLTIQRTEQRDSAMYRCASSPGAGTGVGYTFGSGTRLTVV.

The rearrangement joins TRBV27 to TRBJ2-7; 12 nucleotides match TRBD2. V was clipped by 5 bases and J by 6 bases; unmatched bases: 8. The CDR3 is made up of 15 amino acids. Germline CDR1 reads MNHEY; CDR2 reads SMNVEV (reference sequence). The CDR3 protein is CASSPGTSGWSEQYF. As DNA, the CDR3 is TGTGCCAGCAGTCCGGGGACTAGCGGGTGGTCCGAGCAGTACTTC.

V and J are TRBV6-5 and TRBJ1-2, with 7 bases that match TRBD1. The CDR3 sequence is 13 residues long. The V gene's germline CDR1 is MNHEY and CDR2 SVGAGI. J was trimmed by 2 bases and V by 7 bases; bases with no gene match: 4. CDR3 nucleotide sequence: TGTGCCAGCAACCAGGGACAGAACTATGGCTACACCTTC. This gives the protein CASNQGQNYGYTF.

V and J are TRBV20-1 and TRBJ1-2; D perhaps matches TRBD1 (5 bases). The CDR3 loop spans 13 amino acids. The germline gives CDR1 DFQATT, CDR2 SNEGSKA (reference sequence). V lost 1 base to trimming and J lost 4 bases, with 10 bases between them. CDR3 residues: CSARATGAYGYTF. As DNA, the CDR3 is TGCAGTGCTAGAGCAACAGGTGCCTATGGCTACACCTTC.